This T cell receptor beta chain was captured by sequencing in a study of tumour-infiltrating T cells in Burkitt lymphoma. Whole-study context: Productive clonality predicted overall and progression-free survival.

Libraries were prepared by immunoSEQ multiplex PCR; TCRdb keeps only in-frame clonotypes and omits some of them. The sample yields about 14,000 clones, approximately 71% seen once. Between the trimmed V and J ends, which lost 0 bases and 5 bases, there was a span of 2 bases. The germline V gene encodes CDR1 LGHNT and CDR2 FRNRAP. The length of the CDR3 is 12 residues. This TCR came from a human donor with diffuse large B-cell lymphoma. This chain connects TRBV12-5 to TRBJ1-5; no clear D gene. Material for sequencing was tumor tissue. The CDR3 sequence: CASGLVDQPQHF. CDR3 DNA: TGTGCTAGTGGTTTGGTGGATCAGCCCCAGCATTTT. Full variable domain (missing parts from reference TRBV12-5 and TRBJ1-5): DARVTQTPRHKVTEMGQEVTMRCQPILGHNTVFWYRQTMMQGLELLAYFRNRAPLDDSGMPKDRFSAEMPDATLATLKIQPSEPRDSAVYFCASGLVDQPQHFGDGTRLSIL.